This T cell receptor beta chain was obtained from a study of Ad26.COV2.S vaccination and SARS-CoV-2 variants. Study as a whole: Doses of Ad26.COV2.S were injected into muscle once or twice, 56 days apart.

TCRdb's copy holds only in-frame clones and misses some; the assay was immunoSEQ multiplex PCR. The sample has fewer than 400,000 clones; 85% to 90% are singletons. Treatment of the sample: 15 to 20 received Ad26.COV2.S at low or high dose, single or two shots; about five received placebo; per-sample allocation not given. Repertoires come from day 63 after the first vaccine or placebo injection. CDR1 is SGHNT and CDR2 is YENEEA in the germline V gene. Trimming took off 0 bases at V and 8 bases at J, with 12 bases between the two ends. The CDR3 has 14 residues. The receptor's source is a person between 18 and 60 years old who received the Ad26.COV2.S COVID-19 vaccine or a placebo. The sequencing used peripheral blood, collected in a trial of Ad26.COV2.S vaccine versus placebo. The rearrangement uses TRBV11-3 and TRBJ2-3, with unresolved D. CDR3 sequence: CASSLDNADGTQYF. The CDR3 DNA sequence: TGTGCCAGCAGCTTAGATAATGCGGATGGTACGCAGTATTTT. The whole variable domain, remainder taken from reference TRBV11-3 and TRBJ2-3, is EAGVVQSPRYKIIEKKQPVAFWCNPISGHNTLYWYLQNLGQGPELLIRYENEEAVDDSQLPKDRFSAERLKGVDSTLKIQPAELGDSAVYLCASSLDNADGTQYFGPGTRLTVL.